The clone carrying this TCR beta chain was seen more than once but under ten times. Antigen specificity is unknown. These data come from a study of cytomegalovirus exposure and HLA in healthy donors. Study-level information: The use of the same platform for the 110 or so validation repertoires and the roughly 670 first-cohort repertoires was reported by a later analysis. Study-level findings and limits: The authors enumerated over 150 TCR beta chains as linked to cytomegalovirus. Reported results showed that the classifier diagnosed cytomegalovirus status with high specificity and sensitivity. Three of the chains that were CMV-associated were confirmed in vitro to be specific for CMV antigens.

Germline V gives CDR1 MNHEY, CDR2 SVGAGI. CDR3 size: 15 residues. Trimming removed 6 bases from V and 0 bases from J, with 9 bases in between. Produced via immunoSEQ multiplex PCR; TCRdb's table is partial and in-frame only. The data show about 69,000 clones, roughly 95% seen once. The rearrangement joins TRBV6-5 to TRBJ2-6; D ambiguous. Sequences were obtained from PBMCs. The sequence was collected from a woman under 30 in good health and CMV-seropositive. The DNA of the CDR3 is TGTGCCAGCAGCCCGATCGGCTCTGGGGCCAACGTCCTGACTTTC. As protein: CASSPIGSGANVLTF.